These T cell receptor beta chains were read from a single sample in a study of CD8+CD57+ T cells in acquired aplastic anemia. In TCRdb, the reads were re-called with MiXCR into one record per CDR3 protein. The data hold about 180,000 distinct CDR3 sequences, with under 50% observed a single time. Sequenced material: sorted CD4+, CD8+, or CD8+CD57+ T cells (not recorded which) from PBMCs. These receptors originate from a human donor with aplastic anemia. Each CDR3 is given with its conserved first and last residue.

J	V	CDR3
TRBJ2-3	TRBV11-2	CASSLRGQRFSTDTQYF
TRBJ2-7	TRBV3-1	CASSQGSGGEQYF
TRBJ2-1	TRBV20-1	CSARDLGPAYNEQFF
TRBJ2-1	TRBV29-1	CSVLLAGSPYNEQFF
TRBJ1-1	TRBV29-1	CSVEVSGNTEAFF
TRBJ1-1	TRBV5-5	CASSLGGFGTEAFF
TRBJ1-6	TRBV9	CASSVGLGQASNSPLHF
TRBJ2-1	TRBV2	CASSETGLTYNEQFF
TRBJ1-5	TRBV2	CASSDSTGPNQPQHF
TRBJ2-4	TRBV24-1	CATSPGWNIQYF
TRBJ1-6	TRBV2	CASHRQVGSPLHF
TRBJ2-1	TRBV29-1	CSARDYLSAYNEQFF
TRBJ2-3	TRBV11-1	CASTTLNGSPDTQYF
TRBJ1-1	TRBV9	CASSVFPALNTEAFF